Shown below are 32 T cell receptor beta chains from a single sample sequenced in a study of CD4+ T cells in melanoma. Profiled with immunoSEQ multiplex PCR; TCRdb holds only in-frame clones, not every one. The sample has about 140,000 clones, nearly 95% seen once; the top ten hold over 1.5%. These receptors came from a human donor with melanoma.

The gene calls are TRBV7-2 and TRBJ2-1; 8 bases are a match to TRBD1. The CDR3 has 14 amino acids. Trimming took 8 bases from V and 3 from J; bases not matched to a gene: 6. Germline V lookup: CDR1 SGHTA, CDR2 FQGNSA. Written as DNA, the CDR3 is TGTGCCAGCGGCCGGGACAGGAACTACAATGAGCAGTTCTTC. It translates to CASGRDRNYNEQFF.

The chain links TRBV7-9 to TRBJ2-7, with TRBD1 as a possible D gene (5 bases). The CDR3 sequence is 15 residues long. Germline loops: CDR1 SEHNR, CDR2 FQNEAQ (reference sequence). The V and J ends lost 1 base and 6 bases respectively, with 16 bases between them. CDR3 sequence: CASSLVLGFQGEQYF. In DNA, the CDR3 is TGTGCCAGCAGCTTAGTTCTGGGTTTTCAGGGCGAGCAGTACTTC.

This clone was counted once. The CDR3 protein is CASSLDTSLNQPQHF. CDR3 bases: TGTGCCAGCAGCTTAGATACCTCCCTAAATCAGCCCCAGCATTTT. This chain links TRBV11-2 with TRBJ1-5, with no clear D. CDR1 and CDR2 from the germline V gene are SGHAT and FQNNGV. The CDR3 loop spans 15 amino acids. Trimming took 0 bases from V and 4 from J, leaving 10 bases between them.

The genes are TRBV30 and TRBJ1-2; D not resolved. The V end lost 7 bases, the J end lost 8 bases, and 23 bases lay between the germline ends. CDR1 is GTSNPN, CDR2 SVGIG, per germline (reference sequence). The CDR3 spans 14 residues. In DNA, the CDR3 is TGTGCCTCTACACCCCCGGGCAGCTACGTAGGCTACACCTTC. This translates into CASTPPGSYVGYTF. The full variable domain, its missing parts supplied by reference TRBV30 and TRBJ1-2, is SQTIHQWPATLVQPVGSPLSLECTVEGTSNPNLYWYRQAAGRGLQLLFYSVGIGQISSEVPQNLSASRPQDRQFILSSKKLLLSDSGFYLCASTPPGSYVGYTFGSGTRLTVV.

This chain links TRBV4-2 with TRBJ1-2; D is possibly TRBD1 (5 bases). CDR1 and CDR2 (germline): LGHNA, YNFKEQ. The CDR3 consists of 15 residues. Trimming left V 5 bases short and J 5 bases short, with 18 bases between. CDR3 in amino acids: CASSSGTSGVYGYTF. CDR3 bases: TGTGCCAGCAGCTCCGGGACCTCGGGGGTTTATGGCTACACCTTC.

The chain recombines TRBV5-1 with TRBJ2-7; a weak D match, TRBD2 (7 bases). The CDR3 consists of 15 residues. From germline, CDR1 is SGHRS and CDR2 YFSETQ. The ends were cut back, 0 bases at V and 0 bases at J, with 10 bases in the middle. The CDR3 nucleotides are TGCGCCAGCAGCTTGGCCGGGGGGCTCTCCTACGAGCAGTACTTC. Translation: CASSLAGGLSYEQYF.

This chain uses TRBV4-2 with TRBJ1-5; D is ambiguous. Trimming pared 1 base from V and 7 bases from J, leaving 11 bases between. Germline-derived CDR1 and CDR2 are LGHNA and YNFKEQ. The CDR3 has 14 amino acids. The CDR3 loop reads CASSQAYSGQPQHF. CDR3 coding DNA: TGTGCCAGCAGCCAAGCTTATTCGGGCCAGCCCCAGCATTTT.

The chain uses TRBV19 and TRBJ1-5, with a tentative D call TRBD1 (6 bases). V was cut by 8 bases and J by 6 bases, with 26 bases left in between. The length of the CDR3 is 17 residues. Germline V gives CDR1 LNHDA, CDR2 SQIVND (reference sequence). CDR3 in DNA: TGTGCCAGTCAGGGGTCCATTGGGCCTATTGGGGGTCAGCCCCAGCATTTT. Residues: CASQGSIGPIGGQPQHF.

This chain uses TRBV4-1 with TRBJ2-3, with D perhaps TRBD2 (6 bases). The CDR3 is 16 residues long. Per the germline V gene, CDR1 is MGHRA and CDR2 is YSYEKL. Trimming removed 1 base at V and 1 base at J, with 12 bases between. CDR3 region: CASSQGNSGGTDTQYF. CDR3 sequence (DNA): TGCGCCAGCAGCCAAGGCAACTCGGGAGGCACAGATACGCAGTATTTT.

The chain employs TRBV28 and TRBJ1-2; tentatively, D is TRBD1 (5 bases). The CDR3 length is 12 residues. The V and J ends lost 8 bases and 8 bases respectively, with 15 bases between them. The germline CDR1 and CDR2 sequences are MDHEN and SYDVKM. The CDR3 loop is CASSGGRLGYTF. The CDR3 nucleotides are TGTGCCAGCTCTGGGGGGAGATTGGGCTACACCTTC.

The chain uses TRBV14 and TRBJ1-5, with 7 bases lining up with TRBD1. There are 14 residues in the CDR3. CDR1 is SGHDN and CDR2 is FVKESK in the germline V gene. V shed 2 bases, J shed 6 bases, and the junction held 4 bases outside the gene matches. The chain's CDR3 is CASSQSGGGQPQHF. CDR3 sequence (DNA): TGTGCCAGCAGCCAATCAGGGGGTGGTCAGCCCCAGCATTTT.

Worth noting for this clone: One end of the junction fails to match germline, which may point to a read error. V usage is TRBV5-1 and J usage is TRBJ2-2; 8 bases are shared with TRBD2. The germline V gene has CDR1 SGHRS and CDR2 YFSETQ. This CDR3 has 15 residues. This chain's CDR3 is CASSLAGGGTRELFF. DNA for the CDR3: TGCGCCAGCAGCTTGGCCGGGGGGGGCACCCGGGAGCTGTTTTTT.

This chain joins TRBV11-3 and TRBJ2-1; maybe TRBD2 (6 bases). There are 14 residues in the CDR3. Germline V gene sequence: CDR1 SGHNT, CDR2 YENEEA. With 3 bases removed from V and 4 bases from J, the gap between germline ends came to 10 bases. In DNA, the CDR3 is TGTGCCAGCAGCTTGACGGGGGAGTACAATGAGCAGTTCTTC. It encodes CASSLTGEYNEQFF.

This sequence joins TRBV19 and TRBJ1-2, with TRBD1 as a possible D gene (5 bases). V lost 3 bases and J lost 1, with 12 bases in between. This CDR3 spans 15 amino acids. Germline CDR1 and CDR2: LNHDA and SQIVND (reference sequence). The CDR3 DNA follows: TGTGCCAGTAGTATTCAACAGGCCCTTAACTATGGCTACACCTTC. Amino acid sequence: CASSIQQALNYGYTF.

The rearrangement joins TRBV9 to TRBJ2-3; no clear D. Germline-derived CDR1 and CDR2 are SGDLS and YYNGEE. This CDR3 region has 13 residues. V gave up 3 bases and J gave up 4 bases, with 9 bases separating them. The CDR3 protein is CASSESPPDTQYF. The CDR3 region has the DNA TGTGCCAGCAGCGAATCCCCCCCAGATACGCAGTATTTT.

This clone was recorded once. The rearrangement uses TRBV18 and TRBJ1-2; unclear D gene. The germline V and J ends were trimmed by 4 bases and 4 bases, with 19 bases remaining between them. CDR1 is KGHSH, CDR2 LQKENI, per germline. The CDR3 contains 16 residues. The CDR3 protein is CASSLASGSSPYGYTF. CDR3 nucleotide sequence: TGTGCCAGCTCACTAGCGTCGGGCTCGTCCCCCTATGGCTACACCTTC. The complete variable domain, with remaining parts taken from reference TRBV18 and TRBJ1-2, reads NAGVMQNPRHLVRRRGQEARLRCSPMKGHSHVYWYRQLPEEGLKFMVYLQKENIIDESGMPKERFSAEFPKEGPSILRIQQVVRGDSAAYFCASSLASGSSPYGYTFGSGTRLTVV.

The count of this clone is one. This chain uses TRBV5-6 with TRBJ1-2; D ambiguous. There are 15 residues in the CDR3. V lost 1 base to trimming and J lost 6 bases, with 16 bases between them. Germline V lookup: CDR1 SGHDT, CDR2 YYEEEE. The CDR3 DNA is TGTGCCAGCAGCTTGCCGCGAGCGAGAAGGAATGGCTACACCTTC. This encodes CASSLPRARRNGYTF.

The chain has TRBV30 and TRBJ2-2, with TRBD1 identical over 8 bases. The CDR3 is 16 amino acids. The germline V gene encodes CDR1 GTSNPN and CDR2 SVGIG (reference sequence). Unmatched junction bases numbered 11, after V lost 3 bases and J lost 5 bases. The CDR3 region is CAWRATGVRATGELFF. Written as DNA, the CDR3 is TGTGCCTGGAGGGCGACAGGGGTACGGGCGACCGGGGAGCTGTTTTTT.

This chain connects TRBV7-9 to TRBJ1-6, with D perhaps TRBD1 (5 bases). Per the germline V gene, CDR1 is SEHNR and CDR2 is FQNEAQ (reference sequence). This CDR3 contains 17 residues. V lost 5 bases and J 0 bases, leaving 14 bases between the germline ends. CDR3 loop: CASSPGLHSSYNSPLHF. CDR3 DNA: TGTGCCAGCAGCCCGGGACTCCATAGCTCCTATAATTCACCCCTCCACTTT.

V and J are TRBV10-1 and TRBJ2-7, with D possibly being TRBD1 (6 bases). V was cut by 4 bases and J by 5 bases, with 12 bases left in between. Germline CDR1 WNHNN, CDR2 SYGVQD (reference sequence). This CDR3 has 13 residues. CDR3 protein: CASSGPGAHEQYF. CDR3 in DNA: TGCGCCAGCAGTGGTCCAGGGGCCCACGAGCAGTACTTC.

CDR3 DNA sequence: TGTGCCAGCAGTGAAGGGGACAGGGCCTTATACGAGCAGTACTTC. Its protein product is CASSEGDRALYEQYF. J is TRBJ2-7 and V is TRBV6-1, with 9 bases lining up with TRBD1. The ends lost 1 base at V and 4 bases at J; junction bases unmatched: 5. The CDR3 spans 15 residues. Germline values: CDR1 MNHNS, CDR2 SASEGT.

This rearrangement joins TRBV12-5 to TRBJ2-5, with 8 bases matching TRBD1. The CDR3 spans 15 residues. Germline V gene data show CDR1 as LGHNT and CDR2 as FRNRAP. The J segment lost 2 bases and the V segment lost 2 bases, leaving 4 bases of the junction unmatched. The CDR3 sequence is CASGLQQGVQETQYF. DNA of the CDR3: TGTGCTAGTGGTTTGCAACAGGGGGTGCAAGAGACCCAGTACTTC.

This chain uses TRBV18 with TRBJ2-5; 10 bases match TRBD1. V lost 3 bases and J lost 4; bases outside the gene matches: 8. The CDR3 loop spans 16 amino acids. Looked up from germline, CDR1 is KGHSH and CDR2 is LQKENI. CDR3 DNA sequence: TGTGCCAGCTCACCTACGACGACAGGGGGCCGAGAGACCCAGTACTTC. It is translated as CASSPTTTGGRETQYF.

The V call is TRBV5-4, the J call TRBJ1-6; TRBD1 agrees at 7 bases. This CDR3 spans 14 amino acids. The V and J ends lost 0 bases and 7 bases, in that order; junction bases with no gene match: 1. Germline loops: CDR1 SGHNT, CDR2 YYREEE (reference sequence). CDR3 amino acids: CASSLEGGNSPLHF. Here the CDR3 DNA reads TGTGCCAGCAGCTTGGAAGGGGGCAATTCACCCCTCCACTTT.

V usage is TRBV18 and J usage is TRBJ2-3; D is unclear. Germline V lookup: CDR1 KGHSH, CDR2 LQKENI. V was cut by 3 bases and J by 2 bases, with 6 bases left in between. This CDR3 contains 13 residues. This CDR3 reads CASSPLNTDTQYF. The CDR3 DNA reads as TGTGCCAGCTCACCTCTTAACACAGATACGCAGTATTTT. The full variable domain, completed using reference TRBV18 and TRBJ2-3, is NAGVMQNPRHLVRRRGQEARLRCSPMKGHSHVYWYRQLPEEGLKFMVYLQKENIIDESGMPKERFSAEFPKEGPSILRIQQVVRGDSAAYFCASSPLNTDTQYFGPGTRLTVL.

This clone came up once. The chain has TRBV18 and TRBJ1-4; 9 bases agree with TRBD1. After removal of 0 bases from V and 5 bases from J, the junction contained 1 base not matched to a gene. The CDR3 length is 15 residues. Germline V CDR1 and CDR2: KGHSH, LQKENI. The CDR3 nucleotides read TGTGCCAGCTCACCACCGGGACAGGGAAATGAAAAACTGTTTTTT. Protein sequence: CASSPPGQGNEKLFF.

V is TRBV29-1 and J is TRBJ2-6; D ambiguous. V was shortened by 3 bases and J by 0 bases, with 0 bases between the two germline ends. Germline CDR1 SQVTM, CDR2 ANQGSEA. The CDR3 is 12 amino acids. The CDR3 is CSVDSGANVLTF. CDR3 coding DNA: TGCAGCGTTGACTCTGGGGCCAACGTCCTGACTTTC.

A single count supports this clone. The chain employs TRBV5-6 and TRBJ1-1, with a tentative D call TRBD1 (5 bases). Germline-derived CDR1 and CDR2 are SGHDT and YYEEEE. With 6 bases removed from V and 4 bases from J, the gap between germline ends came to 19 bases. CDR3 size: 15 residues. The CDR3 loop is CASTPNGDRSTEAFF. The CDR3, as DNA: TGTGCCAGCACCCCTAACGGGGACCGAAGCACTGAAGCTTTCTTT. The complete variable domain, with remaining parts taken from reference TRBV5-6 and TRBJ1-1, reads DAGVTQSPTHLIKTRGQQVTLRCSPKSGHDTVSWYQQALGQGPQFIFQYYEEEERQRGNFPDRFSGHQFPNYSSELNVNALLLGDSALYLCASTPNGDRSTEAFFGQGTRLTVV.

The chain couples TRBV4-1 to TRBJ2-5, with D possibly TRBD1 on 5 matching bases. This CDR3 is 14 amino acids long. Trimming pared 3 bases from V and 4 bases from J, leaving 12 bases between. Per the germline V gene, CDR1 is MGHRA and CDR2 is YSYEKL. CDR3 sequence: CASSQIGARETQYF. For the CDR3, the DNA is TGCGCCAGCAGCCAGATAGGGGCCCGAGAGACCCAGTACTTC.

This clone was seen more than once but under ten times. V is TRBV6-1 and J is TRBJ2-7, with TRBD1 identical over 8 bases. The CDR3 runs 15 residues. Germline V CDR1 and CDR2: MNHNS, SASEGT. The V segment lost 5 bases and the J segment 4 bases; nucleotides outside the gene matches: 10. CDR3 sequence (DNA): TGTGCCAGCAGTTTAGGGGGACAGGCAGTGTACGAGCAGTACTTC. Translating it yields CASSLGGQAVYEQYF.

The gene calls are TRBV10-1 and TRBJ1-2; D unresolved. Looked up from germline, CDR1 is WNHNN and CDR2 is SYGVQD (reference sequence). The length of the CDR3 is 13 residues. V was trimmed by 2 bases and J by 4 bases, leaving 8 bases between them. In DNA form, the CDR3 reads TGCGCCAGCAGTGAGGGAAGATTCTATGGCTACACCTTC. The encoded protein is CASSEGRFYGYTF.

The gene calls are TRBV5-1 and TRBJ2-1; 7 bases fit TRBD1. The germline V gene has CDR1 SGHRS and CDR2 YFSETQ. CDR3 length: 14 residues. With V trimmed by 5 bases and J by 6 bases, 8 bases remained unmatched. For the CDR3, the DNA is TGCGCCAGCAGGGGACAGTCAGGGGGCAATGAGCAGTTCTTC. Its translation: CASRGQSGGNEQFF.